The clone carrying this T cell receptor beta chain was counted between two and nine times. Antigen specificity is unknown. The sample is drawn from a study of blood T cells in healthy people across ages. Findings and caveats of the study: The lack of PBMC sorting stopped any conclusive naive versus antigen-experienced comparison. Those diversity estimates obtained from one million T cells were thought to be underestimates. Naive T cell percentage by flow cytometry tracked strongly with beta diversity.

The CDR3 totals 12 residues. Trimming shortened V by 5 bases and J by 2 bases, and 7 bases separated the two germline ends. Alongside a J-beta primer mix, a sample-barcoded 5' primer served in a second PCR lasting about 6 to 12 cycles. Each cDNA molecule, via a template-switch adaptor with 12 random nucleotides, was tagged. MiXCR, applied by TCRdb to the 5' RACE reads, yields one record per CDR3 protein. Here the sample spans 1.5 million to 1.8 million distinct CDR3 sequences, 35% to 45% being singletons. The chain carries TRBV12-3 or TRBV12-4 and TRBJ2-7, with D uncertain. The TCR comes from a young woman in good health. Sequencing was done on a sample of blood. The DNA for the CDR3 is TGTGCCAGCAGTCATCAACCCTACGAGCAGTACTTC. This encodes CASSHQPYEQYF.